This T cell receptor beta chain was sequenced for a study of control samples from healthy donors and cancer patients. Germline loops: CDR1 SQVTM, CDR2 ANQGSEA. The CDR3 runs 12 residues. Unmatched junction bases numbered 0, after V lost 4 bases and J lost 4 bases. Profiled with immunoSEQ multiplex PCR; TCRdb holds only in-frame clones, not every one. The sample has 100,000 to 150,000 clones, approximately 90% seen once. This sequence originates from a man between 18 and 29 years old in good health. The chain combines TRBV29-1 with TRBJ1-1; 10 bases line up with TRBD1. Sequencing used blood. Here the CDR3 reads CSVGQGATEAFF. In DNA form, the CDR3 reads TGCAGCGTTGGACAGGGGGCCACTGAAGCTTTCTTT.